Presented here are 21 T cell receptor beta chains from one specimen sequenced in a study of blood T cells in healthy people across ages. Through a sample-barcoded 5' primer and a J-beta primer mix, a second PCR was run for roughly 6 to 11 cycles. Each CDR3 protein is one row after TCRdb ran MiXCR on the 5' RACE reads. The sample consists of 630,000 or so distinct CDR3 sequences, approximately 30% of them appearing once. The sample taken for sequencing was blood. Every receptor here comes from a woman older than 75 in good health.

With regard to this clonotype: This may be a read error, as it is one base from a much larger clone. CDR3 sequence reads: CSVMDEKRFF. Written as DNA, the CDR3 is TGCAGCGTCATGGATGAAAAACGGTTTTTT. The V call is TRBV29-1, the J call TRBJ1-4, with D hard to call. CDR1 and CDR2 (germline): SQVTM, ANQGSEA. CDR3 length equals 10 residues.

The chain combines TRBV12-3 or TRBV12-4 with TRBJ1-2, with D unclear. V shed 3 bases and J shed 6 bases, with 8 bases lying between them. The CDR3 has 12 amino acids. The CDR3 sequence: CASSLGRNGYTF. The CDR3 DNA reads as TGTGCCAGCAGTTTGGGTCGCAATGGCTACACCTTC.

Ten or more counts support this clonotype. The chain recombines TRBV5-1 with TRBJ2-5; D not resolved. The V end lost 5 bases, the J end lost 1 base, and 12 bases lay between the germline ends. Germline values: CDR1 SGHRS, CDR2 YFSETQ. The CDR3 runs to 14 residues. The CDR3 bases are TGCGCCAGCAGGCTTATCCCAATCCAAGAGACCCAGTACTTC. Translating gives CASRLIPIQETQYF.

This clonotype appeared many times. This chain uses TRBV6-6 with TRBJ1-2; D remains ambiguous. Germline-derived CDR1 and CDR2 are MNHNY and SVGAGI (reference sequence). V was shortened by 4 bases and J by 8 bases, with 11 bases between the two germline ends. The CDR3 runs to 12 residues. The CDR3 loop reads CASSFDTWGYTF. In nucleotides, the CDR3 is TGTGCCAGCAGTTTCGACACCTGGGGCTACACCTTC.

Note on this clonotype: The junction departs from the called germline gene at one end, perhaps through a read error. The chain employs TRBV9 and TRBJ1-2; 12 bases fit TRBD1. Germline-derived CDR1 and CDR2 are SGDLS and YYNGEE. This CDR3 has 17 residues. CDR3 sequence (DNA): TGTGCCGGCAGCCTACAGGGACAGGGGGCGCCCCGCTATGGCTACACCTTC. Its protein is CAGSLQGQGAPRYGYTF. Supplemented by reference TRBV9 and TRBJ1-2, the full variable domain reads DSGVTQTPKHLITATGQRVTLRCSPRSGDLSVYWYQQSLDQGLQFLIQYYNGEERAKGNILERFSAQQFPDLHSELNLSSLELGDSALYFCAGSLQGQGAPRYGYTFGSGTRLTVV.

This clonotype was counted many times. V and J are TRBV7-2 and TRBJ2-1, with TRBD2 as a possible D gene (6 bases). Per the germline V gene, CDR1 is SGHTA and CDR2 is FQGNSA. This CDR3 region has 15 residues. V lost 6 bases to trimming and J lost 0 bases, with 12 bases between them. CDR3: CASRRGADSYNEQFF. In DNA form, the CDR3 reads TGTGCCAGCAGACGCGGGGCAGACTCCTACAATGAGCAGTTCTTC.

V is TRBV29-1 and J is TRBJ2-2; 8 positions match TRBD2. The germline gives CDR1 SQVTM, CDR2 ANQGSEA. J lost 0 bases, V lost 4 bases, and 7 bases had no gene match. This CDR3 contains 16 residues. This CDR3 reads CSVVATSAPNTGELFF. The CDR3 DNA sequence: TGCAGCGTTGTCGCGACTAGCGCACCGAACACCGGGGAGCTGTTTTTT.

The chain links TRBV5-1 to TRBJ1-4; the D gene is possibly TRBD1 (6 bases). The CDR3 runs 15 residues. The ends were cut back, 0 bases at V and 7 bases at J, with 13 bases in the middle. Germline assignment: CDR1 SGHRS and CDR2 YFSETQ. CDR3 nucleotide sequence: TGCGCCAGCAGCTTGGAGGGACAAAGGAGTGAAAAACTGTTTTTT. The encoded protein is CASSLEGQRSEKLFF.

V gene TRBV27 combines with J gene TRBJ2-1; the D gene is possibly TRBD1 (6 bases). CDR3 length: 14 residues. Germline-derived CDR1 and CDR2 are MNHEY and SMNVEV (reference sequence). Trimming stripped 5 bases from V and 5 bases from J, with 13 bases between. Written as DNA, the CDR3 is TGTGCCAGCAGTCAACAGGGTCTGGACAATGAGCAGTTCTTC. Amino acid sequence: CASSQQGLDNEQFF.

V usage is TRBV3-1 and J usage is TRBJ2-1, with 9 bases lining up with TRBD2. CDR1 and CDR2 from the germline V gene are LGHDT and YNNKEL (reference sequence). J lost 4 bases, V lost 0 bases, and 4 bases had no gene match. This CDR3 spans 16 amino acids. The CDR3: CASSQDRLAGYNEQFF. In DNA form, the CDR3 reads TGTGCCAGCAGCCAAGATCGCCTAGCGGGGTACAATGAGCAGTTCTTC.

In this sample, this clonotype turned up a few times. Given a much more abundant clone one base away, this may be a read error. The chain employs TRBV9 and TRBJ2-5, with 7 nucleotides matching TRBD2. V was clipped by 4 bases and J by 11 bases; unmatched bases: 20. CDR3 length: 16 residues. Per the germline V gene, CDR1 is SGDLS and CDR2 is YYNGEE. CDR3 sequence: CASSPHPLSAGDEQYF. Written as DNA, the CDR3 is TGTGCCAGCAGCCCCCACCCCCTGAGCGCGGGGGATGAGCAGTACTTC.

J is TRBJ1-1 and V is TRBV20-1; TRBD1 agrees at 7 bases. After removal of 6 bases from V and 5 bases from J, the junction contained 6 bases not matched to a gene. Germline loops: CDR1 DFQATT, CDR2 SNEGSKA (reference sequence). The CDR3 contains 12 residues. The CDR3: CSAKGAWTEAFF. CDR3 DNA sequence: TGCAGTGCCAAGGGGGCATGGACTGAAGCTTTCTTT.

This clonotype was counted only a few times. For the CDR3, the DNA is TGTGCCATCAGTGAGGGGACCACAGGGCAGGAGGAGCAGTACTTC. Its protein product is CAISEGTTGQEEQYF. The chain recombines TRBV10-3 with TRBJ2-4; a weak D match, TRBD1 (6 bases). V lost 2 bases and J 13 bases, leaving 21 bases between the germline ends. Germline CDR1 ENHRY, CDR2 SYGVKD. This CDR3 contains 15 residues.

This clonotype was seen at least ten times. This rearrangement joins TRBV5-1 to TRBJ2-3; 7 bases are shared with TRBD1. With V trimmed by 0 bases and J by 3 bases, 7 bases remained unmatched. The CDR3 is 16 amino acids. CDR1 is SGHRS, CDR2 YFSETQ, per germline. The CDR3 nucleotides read TGCGCCAGCAGCTTGGCCTTAAAGGGGGCAACAGATACGCAGTATTTT. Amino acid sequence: CASSLALKGATDTQYF.

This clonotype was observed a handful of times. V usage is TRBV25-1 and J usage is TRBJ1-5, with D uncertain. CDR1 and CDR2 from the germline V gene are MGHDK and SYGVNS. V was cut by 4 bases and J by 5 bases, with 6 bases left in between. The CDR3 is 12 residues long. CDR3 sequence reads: CASSVGHQPQHF. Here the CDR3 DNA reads TGTGCCAGCAGTGTTGGGCATCAGCCCCAGCATTTT.

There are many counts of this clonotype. CDR3 amino acids: CSARTGSNEKLFF. The DNA of the CDR3 is TGCAGTGCTAGGACGGGTTCTAATGAAAAACTGTTTTTT. The chain combines TRBV20-1 with TRBJ1-4; D is undetermined. CDR1 is DFQATT, CDR2 SNEGSKA, per germline (reference sequence). V was shortened by 3 bases and J by 3 bases, with 8 bases between the two germline ends. The CDR3 spans 13 residues.

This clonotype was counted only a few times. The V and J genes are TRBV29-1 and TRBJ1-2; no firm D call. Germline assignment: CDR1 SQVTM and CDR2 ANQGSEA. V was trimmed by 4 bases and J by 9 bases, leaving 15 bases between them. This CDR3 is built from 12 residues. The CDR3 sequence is CSVAVPEESYTF. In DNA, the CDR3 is TGCAGCGTTGCGGTCCCCGAGGAGAGCTACACCTTC.

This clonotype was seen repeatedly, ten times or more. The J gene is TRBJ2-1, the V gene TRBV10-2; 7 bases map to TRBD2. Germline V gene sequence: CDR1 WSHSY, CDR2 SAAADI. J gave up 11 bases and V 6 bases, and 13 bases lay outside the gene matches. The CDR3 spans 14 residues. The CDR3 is CASRDGGSGSKQFF. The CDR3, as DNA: TGCGCCAGCAGGGATGGGGGTAGCGGGTCAAAGCAGTTCTTC.

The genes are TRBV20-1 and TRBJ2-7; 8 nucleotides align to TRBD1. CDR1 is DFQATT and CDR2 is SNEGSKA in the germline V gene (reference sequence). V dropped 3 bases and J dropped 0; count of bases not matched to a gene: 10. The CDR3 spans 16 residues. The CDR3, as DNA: TGCAGTGCTAGCCGCTTGGGACAGGTTAGCTCCTACGAGCAGTACTTC. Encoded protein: CSASRLGQVSSYEQYF.

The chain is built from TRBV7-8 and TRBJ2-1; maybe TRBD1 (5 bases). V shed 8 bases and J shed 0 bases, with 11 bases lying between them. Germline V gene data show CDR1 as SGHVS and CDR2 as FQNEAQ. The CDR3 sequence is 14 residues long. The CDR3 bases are TGTGCCAGCGGGCGGACATCCTCCTACAATGAGCAGTTCTTC. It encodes CASGRTSSYNEQFF.

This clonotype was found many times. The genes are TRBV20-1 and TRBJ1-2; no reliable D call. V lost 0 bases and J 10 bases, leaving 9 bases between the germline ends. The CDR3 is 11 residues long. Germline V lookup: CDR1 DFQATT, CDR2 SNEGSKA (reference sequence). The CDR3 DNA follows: TGCAGTGCTAGAGATCAAGTGCTCTACACCTTC. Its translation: CSARDQVLYTF.